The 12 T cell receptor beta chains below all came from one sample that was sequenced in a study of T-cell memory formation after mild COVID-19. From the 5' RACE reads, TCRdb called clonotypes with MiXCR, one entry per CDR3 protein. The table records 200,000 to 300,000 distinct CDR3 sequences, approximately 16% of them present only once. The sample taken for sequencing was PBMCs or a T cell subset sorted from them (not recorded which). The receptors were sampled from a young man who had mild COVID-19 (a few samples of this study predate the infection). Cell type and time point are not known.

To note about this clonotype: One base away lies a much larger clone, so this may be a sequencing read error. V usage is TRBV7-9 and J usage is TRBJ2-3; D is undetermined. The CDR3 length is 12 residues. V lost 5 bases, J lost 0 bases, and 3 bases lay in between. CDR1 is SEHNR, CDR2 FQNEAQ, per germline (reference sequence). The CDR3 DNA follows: TGTGCCAGCAGCATTAGCACAGATACGCAGTATTTT. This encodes CASSISTDTQYF. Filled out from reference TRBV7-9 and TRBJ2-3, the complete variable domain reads DTGVSQNPRHKITKRGQNVTFRCDPISEHNRLYWYRQTLGQGPEFLTYFQNEAQLEKSRLLSDRFSAERPKGSFSTLEIQRTEQGDSAMYLCASSISTDTQYFGPGTRLTVL.

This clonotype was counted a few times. CDR3 in DNA: TGTGCCAGCAGTTTATCGGTGGGAATGGAGGGTGTGACTGAAGCTTTCTTT. Amino acid sequence: CASSLSVGMEGVTEAFF. The chain links TRBV27 to TRBJ1-1; D gene unclear. Germline loops: CDR1 MNHEY, CDR2 SMNVEV (reference sequence). This CDR3 has 17 residues. The V end was cut by 0 bases, the J end by 5 bases, with 19 bases between.

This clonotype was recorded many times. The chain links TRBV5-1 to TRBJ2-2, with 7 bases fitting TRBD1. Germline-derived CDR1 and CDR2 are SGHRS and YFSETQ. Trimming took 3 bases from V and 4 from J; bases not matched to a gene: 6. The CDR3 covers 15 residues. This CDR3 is CASSSGTAFTGELFF. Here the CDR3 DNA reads TGCGCCAGCAGCTCAGGGACAGCTTTCACCGGGGAGCTGTTTTTT.

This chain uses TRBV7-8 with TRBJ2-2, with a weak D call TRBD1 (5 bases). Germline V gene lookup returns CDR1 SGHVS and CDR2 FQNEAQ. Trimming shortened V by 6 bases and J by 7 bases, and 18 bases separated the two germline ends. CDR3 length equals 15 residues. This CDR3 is CASRVSRVTDGELFF. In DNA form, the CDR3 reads TGTGCCAGCAGAGTCAGCAGGGTAACGGACGGGGAGCTGTTTTTT.

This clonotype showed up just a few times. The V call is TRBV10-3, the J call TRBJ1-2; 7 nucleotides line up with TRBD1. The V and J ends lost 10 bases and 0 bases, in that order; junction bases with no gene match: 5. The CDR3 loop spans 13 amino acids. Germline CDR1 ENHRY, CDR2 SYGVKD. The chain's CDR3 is CATRDSANYGYTF. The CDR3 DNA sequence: TGTGCCACTCGGGACAGCGCTAACTATGGCTACACCTTC.

The CDR3 DNA follows: TGTGCCAGTAGTCCCCGGACAGGGACATACAATGAGCAGTTCTTC. As protein: CASSPRTGTYNEQFF. The rearrangement joins TRBV19 to TRBJ2-1, with TRBD1 identical over 8 bases. V lost 5 bases and J lost 4; bases outside the gene matches: 7. The CDR3 sequence is 15 residues long. CDR1 and CDR2 from the germline V gene are LNHDA and SQIVND (reference sequence).

The CDR3, as DNA: TGTGCCAGCAGCTTAAAGGGAGCCACAGATACGCAGTATTTT. Encoded protein: CASSLKGATDTQYF. V is TRBV7-3 and J is TRBJ2-3; D perhaps matches TRBD2 (5 bases). Germline V lookup: CDR1 SGHTA, CDR2 FQGTGA. The CDR3 is made up of 14 amino acids. V lost 1 base and J lost 2, with 7 bases in between.

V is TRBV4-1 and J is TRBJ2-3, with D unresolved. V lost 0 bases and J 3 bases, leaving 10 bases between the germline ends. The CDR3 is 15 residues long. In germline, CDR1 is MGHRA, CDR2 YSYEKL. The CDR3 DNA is TGCGCCAGCAGCCAAGAGTCAGTGCGAACAGATACGCAGTATTTT. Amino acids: CASSQESVRTDTQYF.

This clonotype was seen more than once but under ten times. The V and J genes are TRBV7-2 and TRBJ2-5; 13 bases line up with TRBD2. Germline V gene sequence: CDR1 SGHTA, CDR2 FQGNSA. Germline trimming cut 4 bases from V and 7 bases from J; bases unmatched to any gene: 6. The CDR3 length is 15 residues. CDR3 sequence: CASSWTSGGPGTQYF. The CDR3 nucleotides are TGTGCCAGCAGCTGGACTAGCGGGGGCCCAGGGACCCAGTACTTC.

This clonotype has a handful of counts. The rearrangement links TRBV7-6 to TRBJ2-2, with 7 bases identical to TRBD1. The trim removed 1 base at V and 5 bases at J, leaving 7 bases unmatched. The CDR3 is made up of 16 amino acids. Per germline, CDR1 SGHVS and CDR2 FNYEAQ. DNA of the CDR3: TGTGCCAGCAGCTTAGTAGGGGACAGAGAGACCGGGGAGCTGTTTTTT. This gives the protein CASSLVGDRETGELFF. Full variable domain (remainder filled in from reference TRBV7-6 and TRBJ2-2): GAGVSQSPRYKVTKRGQDVALRCDPISGHVSLYWYRQALGQGPEFLTYFNYEAQQDKSGLPNDRFSAERPEGSISTLTIQRTEQRDSAMYRCASSLVGDRETGELFFGEGSRLTVL.

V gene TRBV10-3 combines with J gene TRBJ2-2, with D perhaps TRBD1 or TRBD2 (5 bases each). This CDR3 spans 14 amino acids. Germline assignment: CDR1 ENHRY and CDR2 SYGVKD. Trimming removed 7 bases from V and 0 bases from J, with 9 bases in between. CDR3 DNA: TGTGCCATCAACGGGGCCGCGAACACCGGGGAGCTGTTTTTT. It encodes CAINGAANTGELFF.

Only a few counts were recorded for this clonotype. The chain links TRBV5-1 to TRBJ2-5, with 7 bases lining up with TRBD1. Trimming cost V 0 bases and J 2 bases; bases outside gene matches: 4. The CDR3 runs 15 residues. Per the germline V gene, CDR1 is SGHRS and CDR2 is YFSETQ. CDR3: CASSLGGQPQETQYF. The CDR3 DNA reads TGCGCCAGCAGCTTGGGGGGACAGCCACAAGAGACCCAGTACTTC. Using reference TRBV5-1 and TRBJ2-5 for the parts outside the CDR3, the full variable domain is KAGVTQTPRYLIKTRGQQVTLSCSPISGHRSVSWYQQTPGQGLQFLFEYFSETQRNKGNFPGRFSGRQFSNSRSEMNVSTLELGDSALYLCASSLGGQPQETQYFGPGTRLLVL.